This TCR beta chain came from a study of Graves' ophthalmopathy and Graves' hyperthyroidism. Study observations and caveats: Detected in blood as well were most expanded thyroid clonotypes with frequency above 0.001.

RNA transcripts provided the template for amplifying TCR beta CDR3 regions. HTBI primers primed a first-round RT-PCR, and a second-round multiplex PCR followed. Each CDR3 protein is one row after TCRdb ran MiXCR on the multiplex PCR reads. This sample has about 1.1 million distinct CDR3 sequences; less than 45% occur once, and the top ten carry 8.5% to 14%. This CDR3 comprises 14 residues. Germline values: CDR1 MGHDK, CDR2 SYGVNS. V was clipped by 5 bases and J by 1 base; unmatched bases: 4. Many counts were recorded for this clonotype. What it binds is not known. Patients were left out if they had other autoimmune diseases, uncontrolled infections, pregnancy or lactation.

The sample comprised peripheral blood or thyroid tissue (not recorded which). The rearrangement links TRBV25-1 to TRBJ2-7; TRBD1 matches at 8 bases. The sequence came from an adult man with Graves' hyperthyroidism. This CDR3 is CASSQQGDSYEQYF. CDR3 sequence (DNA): TGTGCCAGCAGTCAACAGGGGGATTCCTACGAGCAGTACTTC.